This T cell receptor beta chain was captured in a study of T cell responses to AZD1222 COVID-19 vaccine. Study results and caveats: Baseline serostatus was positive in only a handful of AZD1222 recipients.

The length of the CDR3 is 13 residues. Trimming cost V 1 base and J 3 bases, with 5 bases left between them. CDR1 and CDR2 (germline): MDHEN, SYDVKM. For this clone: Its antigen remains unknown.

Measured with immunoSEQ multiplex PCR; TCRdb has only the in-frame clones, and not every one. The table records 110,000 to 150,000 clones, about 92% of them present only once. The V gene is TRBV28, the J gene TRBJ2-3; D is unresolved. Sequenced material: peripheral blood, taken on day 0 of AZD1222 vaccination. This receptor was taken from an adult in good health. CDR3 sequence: CASSLSSTDTQYF. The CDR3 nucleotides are TGTGCCAGCAGTTTATCGTCGACAGATACGCAGTATTTT. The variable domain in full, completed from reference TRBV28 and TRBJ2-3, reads DVKVTQSSRYLVKRTGEKVFLECVQDMDHENMFWYRQDPGLGLRLIYFSYDVKMKEKGDIPEGYSVSREKKERFSLILESASTNQTSMYLCASSLSSTDTQYFGPGTRLTVL.